Below, 30 T cell receptor beta chains from the same sample are listed, as sequenced in a study of monozygotic twins with cystic fibrosis. Generated by immunoSEQ multiplex PCR, the TCRdb table keeps only in-frame clones and is missing some. The sample lists over 20,000 clones; roughly 90% were seen once. Sequencing used blood. These TCRs come from a girl aged 2-15 years with cystic fibrosis.

This clone appeared a single time. The chain links TRBV14 to TRBJ2-1, with a tentative D call TRBD2 (6 bases). Germline CDR1 reads SGHDN; CDR2 reads FVKESK. The V and J ends lost 1 base and 7 bases respectively, with 11 bases between them. This CDR3 spans 14 amino acids. This chain's CDR3 is CASSQVAGRNEQFF. CDR3 nucleotides: TGTGCCAGCAGCCAAGTTGCGGGGAGGAATGAGCAGTTCTTC.

This chain connects TRBV7-8 to TRBJ1-1; 11 bases agree with TRBD1. The trim removed 1 base at V and 5 bases at J, leaving 6 bases unmatched. Germline V gives CDR1 SGHVS, CDR2 FQNEAQ. The CDR3 has 16 amino acids. CDR3 amino acids: CASSLVTGTGGTEAFF. In DNA, the CDR3 is TGTGCCAGCAGCTTAGTTACCGGGACAGGGGGGACTGAAGCTTTCTTT.

This clone was observed once. The chain links TRBV27 to TRBJ2-7; perhaps TRBD1 as D (6 bases). Trimming removed 6 bases from V and 3 bases from J, with 12 bases in between. CDR3 length: 13 residues. In germline, CDR1 is MNHEY, CDR2 SMNVEV (reference sequence). CDR3 in DNA: TGTGCCAGCAGACAGGGACGACACTACGAGCAGTACTTC. Its protein is CASRQGRHYEQYF.

J is TRBJ2-3 and V is TRBV5-4; D call uncertain. V lost 0 bases and J 2 bases, leaving 13 bases between the germline ends. This CDR3 spans 16 amino acids. Germline V gene lookup returns CDR1 SGHNT and CDR2 YYREEE (reference sequence). The CDR3 protein is CASSLARSINTDTQYF. CDR3 DNA: TGTGCCAGCAGCTTGGCCAGGTCTATCAACACAGATACGCAGTATTTT. The full variable domain, in which reference TRBV5-4 and TRBJ2-3 provide the parts outside the CDR3, is ETGVTQSPTHLIKTRGQQVTLRCSSQSGHNTVSWYQQALGQGPQFIFQYYREEENGRGNFPPRFSGLQFPNYSSELNVNALELDDSALYLCASSLARSINTDTQYFGPGTRLTVL.

The rearrangement links TRBV6-8 to TRBJ1-1; the D is unclear. The CDR3 has 16 amino acids. Trimming stripped 9 bases from V and 1 base from J, with 21 bases between. Germline V gene lookup returns CDR1 MNHGY and CDR2 SAAAGT. CDR3 coding DNA: TGTGCCAGGCAACGGGTTGGGCAGGCATCGAACACTGAAGCTTTCTTT. This sequence encodes CARQRVGQASNTEAFF.

This chain links TRBV10-3 with TRBJ2-5; 9 bases align to TRBD1. The V gene's germline CDR1 is ENHRY and CDR2 SYGVKD. V lost 6 bases to trimming and J lost 2 bases; unmatched junction nucleotides: 4. CDR3 length: 14 amino acids. CDR3 sequence (DNA): TGTGCCATCAGAGGAGACAGGGGGCAAGAGACCCAGTACTTC. This codes for CAIRGDRGQETQYF.

The V gene is TRBV4-3, the J gene TRBJ2-3; D may be TRBD1 (6 bases). Germline CDR1 and CDR2: LGHNA and YSLEER. V lost 2 bases, J lost 2 bases, and 8 bases lay in between. CDR3 length equals 14 residues. CDR3 protein: CASSQTGNTDTQYF. The DNA of the CDR3 is TGCGCCAGCAGCCAAACAGGGAACACAGATACGCAGTATTTT.

The chain carries TRBV5-1 and TRBJ1-2; D not certain. V was pared by 0 bases and J by 0 bases, with 24 bases between. CDR1 and CDR2 from the germline V gene are SGHRS and YFSETQ. The CDR3 covers 20 residues. CDR3 sequence reads: CASSLGVLNGEPISNYGYTF. Written as DNA, the CDR3 is TGCGCCAGCAGCTTGGGGGTGCTAAACGGGGAGCCTATATCTAACTATGGCTACACCTTC.

The CDR3, as DNA: TGTGCCAGCAGAACCAGCGGGGACTCCTACGAGCAGTACTTC. Translating it yields CASRTSGDSYEQYF. This chain joins TRBV6-5 and TRBJ2-7; 7 bases match TRBD2. This CDR3 contains 14 residues. Germline lookup yields CDR1 MNHEY and CDR2 SVGAGI. With 6 bases clipped from V and 0 bases from J, the junction kept 5 bases outside the gene matches.

The chain recombines TRBV7-8 with TRBJ1-2, with D perhaps matching TRBD1 (6 bases). The CDR3 runs 12 residues. V lost 5 bases and J 14 bases, leaving 18 bases between the germline ends. CDR1 is SGHVS, CDR2 FQNEAQ, per germline. This chain's CDR3 is CASSRRDTTWTF. The CDR3 bases are TGTGCCAGCAGCCGACGGGACACCACTTGGACCTTC. Full variable domain (remainder filled in from reference TRBV7-8 and TRBJ1-2): GAGVSQSPRYKVAKRGQDVALRCDPISGHVSLFWYQQALGQGPEFLTYFQNEAQLDKSGLPSDRFFAERPEGSVSTLKIQRTQQEDSAVYLCASSRRDTTWTFGSGTRLTVV.

This clone is a singleton in its sample. This chain joins TRBV15 and TRBJ2-1, with TRBD1 matching 10 bases. The V gene's germline CDR1 is LNHNV and CDR2 YYDKDF (reference sequence). The CDR3 sequence is 16 residues long. Losses at the gene ends were 5 bases for V and 7 bases for J; bases not matched to a gene: 11. Written as DNA, the CDR3 is TGTGCCACCAGCTACACCGGGACAGGGGAGTTGAATGAGCAGTTCTTC. Translation: CATSYTGTGELNEQFF. The whole variable domain, filled in from reference TRBV15 and TRBJ2-1, reads DAMVIQNPRYQVTQFGKPVTLSCSQTLNHNVMYWYQQKSSQAPKLLFHYYDKDFNNEADTPDNFQSRRPNTSFCFLDIRSPGLGDTAMYLCATSYTGTGELNEQFFGPGTRLTVL.

This chain links TRBV7-6 with TRBJ2-7; 10 nucleotides line up with TRBD1. The length of the CDR3 is 17 residues. Germline V CDR1 and CDR2: SGHVS, FNYEAQ. With 4 bases clipped from V and 4 bases from J, the junction kept 13 bases outside the gene matches. In DNA form, the CDR3 reads TGTGCCAGCAGCTCAATAGCCTTGGACAGGGGGAAATACGAGCAGTACTTC. The encoded protein is CASSSIALDRGKYEQYF.

V and J are TRBV6-5 and TRBJ1-2; D unclear. Trimming pared 9 bases from V and 8 bases from J, leaving 16 bases between. The CDR3 has 12 amino acids. The germline V gene has CDR1 MNHEY and CDR2 SVGAGI. The CDR3 is CASADGGNGYTF. Here the CDR3 DNA reads TGTGCCAGTGCGGACGGAGGGAACGGCTACACCTTC.

The chain links TRBV25-1 to TRBJ1-1; tentative D call: TRBD1 (5 bases). The V gene lost 1 base and the J gene lost 3 bases, with 12 bases spanning the gap. The CDR3 is 15 residues long. CDR1 is MGHDK and CDR2 is SYGVNS in the germline V gene. CDR3 protein: CASSEWGGRYTEAFF. CDR3 DNA sequence: TGTGCCAGCAGTGAATGGGGGGGTAGGTACACTGAAGCTTTCTTT.

This chain joins TRBV2 and TRBJ2-1; TRBD2 might be the D (6 bases). This CDR3 contains 15 residues. Germline V gene lookup returns CDR1 SNHLY and CDR2 FYNNEI. Trimming stripped 5 bases from V and 7 bases from J, with 18 bases between. DNA of the CDR3: TGTGCCAGCAGTCCGACTAGTTCCTCAGTGAATGAGCAGTTCTTC. This sequence encodes CASSPTSSSVNEQFF.

V gene TRBV7-6 combines with J gene TRBJ2-7; TRBD2 matches at 11 bases. Per the germline V gene, CDR1 is SGHVS and CDR2 is FNYEAQ. CDR3 length equals 14 residues. With 4 bases clipped from V and 6 bases from J, the junction kept 5 bases outside the gene matches. The CDR3 region has the DNA TGTGCCAGCAGCTCGGGACTAGCGGCGGTCGAGCAGTACTTC. Protein: CASSSGLAAVEQYF.

The chain recombines TRBV7-2 with TRBJ2-3; TRBD2 matches 9 bases. Losses at the gene ends were 1 base for V and 2 bases for J; bases not matched to a gene: 4. The CDR3 spans 16 residues. CDR1 is SGHTA and CDR2 is FQGNSA in the germline V gene. The CDR3 coding sequence is TGTGCCAGCAGCTTAGTGGCGGGGGGGCTCACAGATACGCAGTATTTT. The encoded protein is CASSLVAGGLTDTQYF.

This clone was seen more than once but under ten times. The chain employs TRBV7-9 and TRBJ1-3; TRBD1 matches 7 bases. CDR1 and CDR2 (germline): SEHNR, FQNEAQ (reference sequence). Germline trimming cut 0 bases from V and 0 bases from J; bases unmatched to any gene: 5. CDR3 length: 17 residues. The DNA of the CDR3 is TGTGCCAGCAGCTTAGCGTTGGGGGACAGCTCTGGAAACACCATATATTTT. Translated: CASSLALGDSSGNTIYF.

V is TRBV9 and J is TRBJ1-6, with TRBD1 as a possible D gene (5 bases). V lost 0 bases and J lost 9, with 10 bases in between. Germline CDR1 and CDR2: SGDLS and YYNGEE. The CDR3 is 14 residues long. CDR3 bases: TGTGCCAGCAGCGTAGCTTCCGGGGCTTCACCCCTCCACTTT. Amino acid sequence: CASSVASGASPLHF.

J is TRBJ2-7 and V is TRBV4-3, with D possibly being TRBD2 (6 bases). V lost 2 bases to trimming and J lost 2 bases, with 10 bases between them. Germline CDR1 LGHNA, CDR2 YSLEER. The CDR3 sequence is 14 residues long. The CDR3 nucleotides read TGCGCCAGCAGCCAACGGCGGGGCGCCTACGAGCAGTACTTC. It codes for CASSQRRGAYEQYF.

This clone appeared a single time. This rearrangement joins TRBV19 to TRBJ1-2; TRBD1 agrees at 9 bases. V gave up 8 bases and J gave up 0 bases; unmatched junction bases: 16. This CDR3 has 18 residues. Germline CDR1 is LNHDA and CDR2 is SQIVND (reference sequence). The DNA for the CDR3 is TGTGCCAGTGCAGACCCTCCGGGACAGGGTGGGTCTAACTATGGCTACACCTTC. Protein sequence: CASADPPGQGGSNYGYTF.

This CDR3 is CASTPSQTNYGYTF. The CDR3 DNA reads TGTGCCAGTACCCCGTCGCAGACCAACTATGGCTACACCTTC. The V call is TRBV19, the J call TRBJ1-2; D is ambiguous. V was pared by 7 bases and J by 2 bases, with 14 bases between. Germline CDR1 is LNHDA and CDR2 is SQIVND (reference sequence). The CDR3 consists of 14 residues.

The chain employs TRBV4-3 and TRBJ2-3, with unresolved D. V was pared by 0 bases and J by 6 bases, with 13 bases between. Germline V gene sequence: CDR1 LGHNA, CDR2 YSLEER. CDR3 length: 15 residues. This CDR3 is CASSQEGGLLDTQYF. The CDR3 DNA is TGCGCCAGCAGCCAAGAAGGTGGTCTATTGGATACGCAGTATTTT.

The chain links TRBV5-1 to TRBJ2-1, with TRBD2 identical over 13 bases. Germline CDR1 reads SGHRS; CDR2 reads YFSETQ. CDR3 length equals 15 residues. After removal of 7 bases from V and 3 bases from J, the junction contained 4 bases not matched to a gene. CDR3 amino acids: CASAGLAGIYNEQFF. The CDR3 DNA reads as TGCGCCAGCGCGGGACTAGCGGGAATCTACAATGAGCAGTTCTTC.

This sequence joins TRBV28 and TRBJ1-2; 7 nucleotides match TRBD1. The CDR3 sequence is 15 residues long. Trimming cost V 6 bases and J 5 bases; bases outside gene matches: 12. In germline, CDR1 is MDHEN, CDR2 SYDVKM. CDR3 sequence reads: CASSIPQGPGYGYTF. The CDR3 DNA reads as TGTGCCAGCAGCATACCACAGGGGCCGGGGTATGGCTACACCTTC.

This chain uses TRBV7-2 with TRBJ1-5; D unresolved. The CDR3 sequence is 12 residues long. Deletions cut 2 bases from V and 7 bases from J, with 6 bases between. Germline V gives CDR1 SGHTA, CDR2 FQGNSA. CDR3 in amino acids: CASSLRGQPQHF. The CDR3 DNA sequence: TGTGCCAGCAGCTTAAGAGGGCAGCCCCAGCATTTT.

The chain has TRBV19 and TRBJ1-1; D uncertain. CDR1 LNHDA and CDR2 SQIVND come from the germline V gene (reference sequence). V lost 3 bases, J lost 1 base, and 18 bases lay in between. There are 17 residues in the CDR3. CDR3 in DNA: TGTGCCAGTAGTATCGGCCCAGGTCGAACAAGGAACACTGAAGCTTTCTTT. Protein: CASSIGPGRTRNTEAFF.

V usage is TRBV10-2 and J usage is TRBJ1-2, with TRBD1 matching 7 bases. Germline CDR1 reads WSHSY; CDR2 reads SAAADI. The CDR3 length is 14 residues. Trimming cost V 5 bases and J 4 bases; bases outside gene matches: 7. CDR3 coding DNA: TGCGCCAGCAGTAAACAGGGGTCTGGCTATGGCTACACCTTC. The encoded protein is CASSKQGSGYGYTF.

The rearrangement uses TRBV6-6 and TRBJ2-1, with D hard to call. Trimming left V 3 bases short and J 9 bases short, with 18 bases between. CDR1 and CDR2 from the germline V gene are MNHNY and SVGAGI (reference sequence). This CDR3 has 15 residues. In DNA, the CDR3 is TGTGCCAGCAGTTATGCACGAACGCTTTTCAGTGAGCAGTTCTTC. Encoded protein: CASSYARTLFSEQFF.

The chain employs TRBV6-1 and TRBJ1-2; 7 bases are shared with TRBD1. Trimming cost V 0 bases and J 5 bases; bases outside gene matches: 3. The germline gives CDR1 MNHNS, CDR2 SASEGT. The length of the CDR3 is 14 residues. The CDR3 DNA follows: TGTGCCAGCAGTGAAGCGTTACAGGGGTATGGCTACACCTTC. Its protein product is CASSEALQGYGYTF.